These 27 T cell receptor beta chains share one sample of origin, sequenced in a study of early T cells in non-severe SARS-CoV-2 infection (dated by TCRdb to the early 2020s). The receptor library was made with 5' RACE. The instrument given in TCRdb is NextSeq 500. TCRdb applied fastp at Q25 and MiXCR to the public reads, then kept only in-frame beta chains. Rows matching on CDR3 protein sequence are summarized as one entry with the most common DNA and genes. In this sample the table shows some 40,000 distinct CDR3 sequences, around 5.4% of which occur a single time. The top ten clonotypes cover about 4.2% of the sample. Sequencing used whole blood, obtained at baseline. These receptors were obtained from an adult who was a healthcare worker with PCR-confirmed SARS-CoV-2 infection or an uninfected control (not recorded which).

This clonotype was picked up many times. V is TRBV3-1 and J is TRBJ2-1; perhaps TRBD2 as D (5 bases). V was shortened by 5 bases and J by 7 bases, with 18 bases between the two germline ends. Germline assignment: CDR1 LGHDT and CDR2 YNNKEL (reference sequence). This CDR3 region has 15 residues. In DNA, the CDR3 is TGTGCCAGCAGCGAGAGGAGGCCCCGGGTGAATGAGCAGTTCTTC. Translated, it gives CASSERRPRVNEQFF.

This clonotype appeared many times. The rearrangement uses TRBV19 and TRBJ2-1, with TRBD2 identical over 11 bases. The length of the CDR3 is 18 residues. After removal of 3 bases from V and 5 bases from J, the junction contained 12 bases not matched to a gene. Per the germline V gene, CDR1 is LNHDA and CDR2 is SQIVND (reference sequence). The DNA of the CDR3 is TGTGCCAGTAGTATCGGGACAATGACTAGCGGGGCCAACAATGAGCAGTTCTTC. It translates to CASSIGTMTSGANNEQFF. Complete variable domain (other parts from reference TRBV19 and TRBJ2-1): DGGITQSPKYLFRKEGQNVTLSCEQNLNHDAMYWYRQDPGQGLRLIYYSQIVNDFQKGDIAEGYSVSREKKESFPLTVTSAQKNPTAFYLCASSIGTMTSGANNEQFFGPGTRLTVL.

This clonotype was counted ten times or more. V is TRBV6-2 or TRBV6-3 and J is TRBJ2-3; tentative D call: TRBD2 (5 bases). The germline V and J ends were trimmed by 0 bases and 7 bases, with 20 bases remaining between them. Germline V gene data show CDR1 as MNHEY and CDR2 as SVGEGT. The CDR3 is 17 residues long. The CDR3 DNA sequence: TGTGCCAGCAGTTACTCGACGACGGACGCGGAGGAAAATACGCAGTATTTT. This translates into CASSYSTTDAEENTQYF.

CDR3 sequence: CASSLVGLNTEAFF. The CDR3 DNA is TGTGCCAGCAGCCTTGTCGGCCTGAACACTGAAGCTTTCTTT. The chain links TRBV11-2 to TRBJ1-1; D is undetermined. The CDR3 extends over 14 amino acids. Germline CDR1 and CDR2: SGHAT and FQNNGV. With 5 bases removed from V and 0 bases from J, the gap between germline ends came to 10 bases.

Ten or more counts support this clonotype. The rearrangement joins TRBV18 to TRBJ2-7; a possible D gene is TRBD1 (5 bases). V dropped 4 bases and J dropped 3 bases, with 16 bases sitting between them. This CDR3 has 15 amino acids. Germline CDR1 KGHSH, CDR2 LQKENI. CDR3 sequence (DNA): TGTGCCAGCTCACTTCGACTCGACAGTTTCTACGAGCAGTACTTC. Its translation: CASSLRLDSFYEQYF.

This clonotype was counted at least ten times. V is TRBV6-2 or TRBV6-3 and J is TRBJ2-7, with 7 bases aligning to TRBD1. In germline, CDR1 is MNHEY, CDR2 SVGEGT. V gave up 4 bases and J gave up 4 bases; unmatched junction bases: 10. This CDR3 has 15 amino acids. The CDR3 nucleotides are TGTGCCAGCAGTTCCCAGCTAGGGGGCTTGTACGAGCAGTACTTC. Translated: CASSSQLGGLYEQYF.

This clonotype has just a few counts. The rearrangement joins TRBV5-4 to TRBJ2-2; possible D gene TRBD2, 6 bases. Germline-derived CDR1 and CDR2 are SGHNT and YYREEE (reference sequence). V was shortened by 3 bases and J by 0 bases, with 12 bases between the two germline ends. This CDR3 contains 16 residues. The CDR3 DNA sequence: TGTGCCAGCAGCTGGAGGCGGGGCCCGAACACCGGGGAGCTGTTTTTT. Encoded protein: CASSWRRGPNTGELFF.

This clonotype was seen at least ten times. This rearrangement joins TRBV4-3 to TRBJ2-1, with D tentatively TRBD2 (6 bases). The CDR3 covers 15 residues. The V and J ends lost 3 bases and 8 bases respectively, with 17 bases between them. The V gene's germline CDR1 is LGHNA and CDR2 YSLEER. CDR3 DNA sequence: TGCGCCAGCAGCCAGAGGGACTCTCTCGGCGATGAGCAGTTCTTC. As protein: CASSQRDSLGDEQFF.

The sample holds many counts of this clonotype. This chain uses TRBV11-3 with TRBJ2-1, with D possibly being TRBD1 (7 bases). Germline loops: CDR1 SGHNT, CDR2 YENEEA. The CDR3 sequence is 14 residues long. V lost 1 base to trimming and J lost 9 bases, with 13 bases between them. The CDR3 DNA reads as TGTGCCAGCAGCTTAGCAGGAGGGGGCGGTGAGCAGTTCTTC. Protein: CASSLAGGGGEQFF.

V usage is TRBV27 and J usage is TRBJ1-1, with a possible D match to TRBD1 (6 bases). The germline CDR1 and CDR2 sequences are MNHEY and SMNVEV (reference sequence). The CDR3 length is 15 residues. Trimming stripped 5 bases from V and 0 bases from J, with 13 bases between. CDR3 bases: TGTGCCAGCAGTCTAGGGGGGTTCTTGAACACTGAAGCTTTCTTT. As protein: CASSLGGFLNTEAFF.

This clonotype was recorded many times. V and J are TRBV7-3 and TRBJ1-1, with D tentatively TRBD1 (6 bases). Germline CDR1 reads SGHTA; CDR2 reads FQGTGA. This CDR3 is 14 amino acids long. The ends were cut back, 4 bases at V and 1 base at J, with 10 bases in the middle. CDR3 nucleotide sequence: TGTGCCAGCAGCTGGGGGCCGGCGAACACTGAAGCTTTCTTT. It is translated as CASSWGPANTEAFF. The whole variable domain, filled in from reference TRBV7-3 and TRBJ1-1, reads GAGVSQTPSNKVTEKGKYVELRCDPISGHTALYWYRQSLGQGPEFLIYFQGTGAADDSGLPNDRFFAVRPEGSVSTLKIQRTERGDSAVYLCASSWGPANTEAFFGQGTRLTVV.

This clonotype has more than one count but fewer than ten. This rearrangement joins TRBV9 to TRBJ1-2; D call uncertain. This CDR3 has 17 residues. Germline CDR1 is SGDLS and CDR2 is YYNGEE. Trimming left V 7 bases short and J 0 bases short, with 22 bases between. The CDR3 reads CASPGWHRTSPNYGYTF. The CDR3, as DNA: TGTGCCAGCCCCGGGTGGCACCGCACCAGTCCTAACTATGGCTACACCTTC.

There are many counts of this clonotype. The J gene is TRBJ2-2, the V gene TRBV5-4; TRBD1 matches 7 bases. After removal of 0 bases from V and 7 bases from J, the junction contained 12 bases not matched to a gene. This CDR3 is built from 17 residues. Per germline, CDR1 SGHNT and CDR2 YYREEE (reference sequence). The CDR3 DNA is TGTGCCAGCAGCTTGGTGTTGACAGGGTCGAGGGGCGGGGAGCTGTTTTTT. Translated: CASSLVLTGSRGGELFF.

This clonotype was observed many times. CDR3: CASTEVTGWSNQPQHF. CDR3 in DNA: TGTGCCAGCACCGAGGTGACAGGGTGGAGCAATCAGCCCCAGCATTTT. The chain combines TRBV6-1 with TRBJ1-5; 7 positions match TRBD1. The V and J ends lost 7 bases and 1 base, in that order; junction bases with no gene match: 10. Germline V gene data show CDR1 as MNHNS and CDR2 as SASEGT. CDR3 length: 16 residues.

This clonotype appeared many times. The J gene is TRBJ1-1, the V gene TRBV6-5, with D possibly matching TRBD1 (6 bases). CDR1 is MNHEY and CDR2 is SVGAGI in the germline V gene. CDR3 length: 16 amino acids. Trimming cost V 6 bases and J 1 base, with 18 bases left between them. CDR3 nucleotide sequence: TGTGCCAGCAGGCCTACTACAGGGTTGGGGAACACTGAAGCTTTCTTT. Translating gives CASRPTTGLGNTEAFF.

This clonotype appeared many times. The V call is TRBV5-1, the J call TRBJ1-1, with D unresolved. The CDR3 extends over 15 amino acids. Trimming took 0 bases from V and 6 from J, leaving 15 bases between them. The germline gives CDR1 SGHRS, CDR2 YFSETQ. The CDR3 here is CASSLGAALGAEAFF. CDR3 DNA: TGCGCCAGCAGCTTGGGGGCAGCTCTAGGAGCTGAAGCTTTCTTT.

This clonotype was seen at least ten times. This sequence joins TRBV20-1 and TRBJ2-1; 8 positions match TRBD2. Per germline, CDR1 DFQATT and CDR2 SNEGSKA (reference sequence). There are 17 residues in the CDR3. V was clipped by 0 bases and J by 2 bases; unmatched bases: 9. The CDR3 protein is CSARDPAGAYTYNEQFF. For the CDR3, the DNA is TGCAGTGCTAGAGACCCAGCGGGAGCTTACACCTACAATGAGCAGTTCTTC.

A few counts support this clonotype. In DNA, the CDR3 is TGTGCCAGCAGAAGCGGGGGGGCGGGTCCAGATACGCAGTATTTT. This codes for CASRSGGAGPDTQYF. The rearrangement joins TRBV27 to TRBJ2-3; 10 bases agree with TRBD2. This CDR3 is 15 amino acids long. V lost 6 bases, J lost 4 bases, and 7 bases stayed unmatched. Germline V lookup: CDR1 MNHEY, CDR2 SMNVEV (reference sequence).

The rearrangement links TRBV11-2 to TRBJ2-5; D is possibly TRBD2 (6 bases). The V end lost 1 base, the J end lost 5 bases, and 11 bases lay between the germline ends. The CDR3 contains 14 residues. CDR1 SGHAT and CDR2 FQNNGV come from the germline V gene. CDR3 region: CASSLARGSETQYF. For the CDR3, the DNA is TGTGCCAGCAGCTTAGCTCGGGGGTCGGAGACCCAGTACTTC. Together with reference TRBV11-2 and TRBJ2-5, the CDR3 gives the full variable domain: EAGVAQSPRYKIIEKRQSVAFWCNPISGHATLYWYQQILGQGPKLLIQFQNNGVVDDSQLPKDRFSAERLKGVDSTLKIQPAKLEDSAVYLCASSLARGSETQYFGPGTRLLVL.

This clonotype showed up many times. This sequence joins TRBV5-1 and TRBJ2-1, with D possibly being TRBD1 (6 bases). The CDR3 covers 15 residues. Germline values: CDR1 SGHRS, CDR2 YFSETQ. Deletions cut 0 bases from V and 4 bases from J, with 11 bases between. CDR3 amino acids: CASSLAPGTYNEQFF. The CDR3 DNA follows: TGCGCCAGCAGCTTGGCCCCAGGGACATACAATGAGCAGTTCTTC.

This clonotype has only a few counts. The V call is TRBV27, the J call TRBJ2-7; weak D call: TRBD2 (6 bases). Germline V CDR1 and CDR2: MNHEY, SMNVEV (reference sequence). V lost 4 bases to trimming and J lost 2 bases, with 15 bases between them. The CDR3 consists of 15 residues. DNA for the CDR3: TGTGCCAGCAGTTCATATAGCGGAACCACCTACGAGCAGTACTTC. Translating gives CASSSYSGTTYEQYF.

The rearrangement links TRBV20-1 to TRBJ2-3; no definite D call. Germline CDR1 DFQATT, CDR2 SNEGSKA (reference sequence). Trimming cost V 7 bases and J 1 base, with 12 bases left between them. The CDR3 consists of 13 residues. Here the CDR3 DNA reads TGCAGTGGTCACGGTGGGGGCACAGATACGCAGTATTTT. Encoded protein: CSGHGGGTDTQYF.

This clonotype was counted many times. This rearrangement joins TRBV19 to TRBJ1-4, with D unclear. This CDR3 has 16 residues. The germline CDR1 and CDR2 sequences are LNHDA and SQIVND (reference sequence). V was pared by 6 bases and J by 0 bases, with 14 bases between. CDR3 sequence: CASRSQWGATNEKLFF. CDR3 nucleotide sequence: TGTGCCAGTAGGTCCCAATGGGGTGCAACTAATGAAAAACTGTTTTTT.

This clonotype was counted many times. The DNA for the CDR3 is TGTGCCAGCAGCTTAGCGGGGGGCCACTACAATGAGCAGTTCTTC. This translates into CASSLAGGHYNEQFF. This sequence joins TRBV7-2 and TRBJ2-1, with D perhaps assigned TRBD1 or TRBD2 (6 bases each). Trimming removed 0 bases at V and 3 bases at J, with 9 bases between. From germline, CDR1 is SGHTA and CDR2 FQGNSA. This CDR3 spans 15 amino acids.

This clonotype has a handful of counts. The chain has TRBV19 and TRBJ1-2, with 7 bases lining up with TRBD1. Germline V gene lookup returns CDR1 LNHDA and CDR2 SQIVND (reference sequence). J was trimmed by 6 bases and V by 5 bases; bases with no gene match: 9. This CDR3 is 14 amino acids long. The CDR3: CASSLGTVYDGYTF. The CDR3 DNA reads TGTGCCAGTAGTCTGGGGACAGTCTACGATGGCTACACCTTC.

This clonotype was seen a handful of times. The V call is TRBV5-1, the J call TRBJ2-1, with 15 positions matching TRBD2. CDR3 size: 16 residues. J was trimmed by 7 bases and V by 4 bases; bases with no gene match: 6. CDR1 and CDR2 (germline): SGHRS, YFSETQ. CDR3 residues: CASSIWTSGRENEQFF. Here the CDR3 DNA reads TGCGCCAGCAGCATCTGGACTAGCGGGAGGGAGAATGAGCAGTTCTTC.

The chain is built from TRBV7-6 and TRBJ2-7, with 9 bases fitting TRBD2. V shed 6 bases and J 5 bases; nucleotides not matched to a gene: 14. In germline, CDR1 is SGHVS, CDR2 FNYEAQ. The CDR3 is 16 amino acids. CDR3 residues: CASSSLLAGKSHEQYF. The CDR3 DNA is TGTGCCAGCAGTTCCTTGCTAGCGGGAAAAAGCCACGAGCAGTACTTC.